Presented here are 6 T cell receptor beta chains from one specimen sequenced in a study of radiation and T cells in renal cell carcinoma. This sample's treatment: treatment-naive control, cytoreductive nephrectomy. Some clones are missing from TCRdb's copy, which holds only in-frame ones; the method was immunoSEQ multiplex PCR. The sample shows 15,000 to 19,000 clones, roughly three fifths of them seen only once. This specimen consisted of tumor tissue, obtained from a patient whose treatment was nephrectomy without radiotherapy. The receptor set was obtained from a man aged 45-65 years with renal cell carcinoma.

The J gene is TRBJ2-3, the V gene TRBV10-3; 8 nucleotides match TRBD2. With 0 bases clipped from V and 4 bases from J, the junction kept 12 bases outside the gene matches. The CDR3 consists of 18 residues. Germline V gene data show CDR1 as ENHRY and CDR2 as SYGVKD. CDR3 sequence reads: CAISESFEWTSKADTQYF. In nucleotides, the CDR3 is TGTGCCATCAGTGAGTCGTTTGAGTGGACTAGCAAGGCAGATACGCAGTATTTT.

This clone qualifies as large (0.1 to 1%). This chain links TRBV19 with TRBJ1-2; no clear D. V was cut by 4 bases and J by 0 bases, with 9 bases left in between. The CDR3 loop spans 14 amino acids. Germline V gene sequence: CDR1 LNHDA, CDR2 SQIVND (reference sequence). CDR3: CASSRREANYGYTF. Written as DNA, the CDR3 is TGTGCCAGTAGTAGGAGGGAAGCTAACTATGGCTACACCTTC.

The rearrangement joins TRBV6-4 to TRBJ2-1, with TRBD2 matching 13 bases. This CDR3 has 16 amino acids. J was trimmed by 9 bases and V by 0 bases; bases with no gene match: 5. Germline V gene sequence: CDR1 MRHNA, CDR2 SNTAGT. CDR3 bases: TGTGCCAGCAGTGACTCAACTAGCGGGGGGGCGAGTGAGCAGTTCTTC. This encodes CASSDSTSGGASEQFF.

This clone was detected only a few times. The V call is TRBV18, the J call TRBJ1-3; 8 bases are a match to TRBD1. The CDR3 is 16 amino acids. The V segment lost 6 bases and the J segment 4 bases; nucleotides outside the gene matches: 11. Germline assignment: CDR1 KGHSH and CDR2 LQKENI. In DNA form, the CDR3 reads TGTGCCAGCTCCCCCCACGAACAGGGGGTGGGAAACACCATATATTTT. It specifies CASSPHEQGVGNTIYF.

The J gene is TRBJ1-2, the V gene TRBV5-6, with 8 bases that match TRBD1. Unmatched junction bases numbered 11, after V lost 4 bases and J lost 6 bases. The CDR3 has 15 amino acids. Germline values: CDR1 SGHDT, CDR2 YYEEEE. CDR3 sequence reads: CASSPLDREYNGYTF. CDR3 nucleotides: TGTGCCAGCAGCCCCCTGGACAGGGAGTATAATGGCTACACCTTC.

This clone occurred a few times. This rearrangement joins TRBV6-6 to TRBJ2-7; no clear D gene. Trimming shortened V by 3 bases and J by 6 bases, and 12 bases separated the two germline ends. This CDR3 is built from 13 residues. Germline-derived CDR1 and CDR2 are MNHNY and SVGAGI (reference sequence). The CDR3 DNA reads TGTGCCAGCAGTTATTCCCCCCAAGGCGAGCAGTACTTC. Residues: CASSYSPQGEQYF.